This T cell receptor (beta chain) was obtained from a study of early T cells in non-severe SARS-CoV-2 infection. V was pared by 5 bases and J by 6 bases, with 4 bases of the junction left unmatched. Germline V lookup: CDR1 SGHTA, CDR2 FQGTGA. The CDR3 runs to 15 residues. One entry per CDR3 protein, called by TCRdb with MiXCR from the 5' RACE reads. Here the sample spans 70,000 to 90,000 distinct CDR3 sequences, about an eighth being singletons. The sample comprised whole blood. The origin of this receptor is an adult who was a healthcare worker with PCR-confirmed SARS-CoV-2 infection or an uninfected control (not recorded which). The J gene is TRBJ2-3, the V gene TRBV7-3, with 14 bases fitting TRBD2. CDR3 loop: CASSPGTSGSDTQYF. In DNA form, the CDR3 reads TGTGCCAGCAGCCCTGGGACTAGCGGGAGCGATACGCAGTATTTT.